Listed below are T cell receptor beta chains from one sample, sequenced in a study of CD8 T cells in ankylosing spondylitis. TCRdb reanalysed the 5' RACE reads using MiXCR and keeps one entry per CDR3 protein. The profile shows 800,000 to 900,000 distinct CDR3 sequences, 12% of them singletons. Specimen: blood, either unsorted or a sorted T cell fraction (not recorded which). Receptors were obtained from a male donor with ankylosing spondylitis. The CDR3 runs from the conserved cysteine through the conserved F or W. Each record gives: V gene, J gene, clone size, CDR3 protein. Only some rows state a clone size, as once, few, many or a class for expanded clones.

V: TRBV28; J: TRBJ1-1; size: NA; CDR3: CASSLGLDRGPTEAFF
V: TRBV7-3; J: TRBJ2-1; size: few; CDR3: CASSPRGVYSYNEQFF
V: TRBV4-2; J: TRBJ2-5; size: NA; CDR3: CASSQVRKQETQYF
V: TRBV15; J: TRBJ2-1; size: many; CDR3: CATTDGQGYNEQFF
V: TRBV5-6; J: TRBJ2-7; size: NA; CDR3: CASSRYSGGTPPYEQYF
V: TRBV29-1; J: TRBJ2-7; size: many; CDR3: CSVLLAEFSYEQYF
V: TRBV2; J: TRBJ1-2; size: few; CDR3: CAGRGPGSF
V: TRBV6-1; J: TRBJ1-2; size: NA; CDR3: CASRHGENYGYTF
V: TRBV5-5; J: TRBJ1-4; size: few; CDR3: CATSRLGGIPEKLFF
V: TRBV4-1; J: TRBJ2-7; size: NA; CDR3: CASSRQAGPISYEQYF
V: TRBV27; J: TRBJ2-3; size: few; CDR3: CASGTIYTDTQYF
V: TRBV15; J: TRBJ2-3; size: NA; CDR3: CATSRDRTSGTDTQYF
V: TRBV10-3; J: TRBJ2-3; size: few; CDR3: CAISSGLAGGQETQYF
V: TRBV20-1; J: TRBJ2-3; size: NA; CDR3: CSAPGTKRTDTQYF
V: TRBV27; J: TRBJ2-1; size: few; CDR3: CASSRVAGASYNEQFF
V: TRBV20-1; J: TRBJ1-5; size: NA; CDR3: CSASTGSQQPQHF
V: TRBV15; J: TRBJ2-1; size: few; CDR3: CATSRDFVDEQFF
V: TRBV20-1; J: TRBJ2-1; size: NA; CDR3: CSARLAGVGLVYNEQFF
V: TRBV7-2; J: TRBJ2-1; size: NA; CDR3: CASSLVTSGRKQFF
V: TRBV10-3; J: TRBJ1-1; size: few; CDR3: CAISRGAGQAFF
V: TRBV29-1; J: TRBJ2-7; size: many; CDR3: CSVGFHRDSYEQYF
V: TRBV29-1; J: TRBJ2-5; size: many; CDR3: CSVAGVNQETQYF
V: TRBV27; J: TRBJ2-7; size: few; CDR3: CASSLSPSGVYEQYF
V: TRBV29-1; J: TRBJ2-5; size: many; CDR3: CSVGGGEETQYF
V: TRBV7-2; J: TRBJ2-2; size: few; CDR3: CASRPDANTGELFF
V: TRBV18; J: TRBJ1-1; size: few; CDR3: CASSLEGAGEAFF
V: TRBV20-1; J: TRBJ2-1; size: few; CDR3: CSATHLATRYNEQFF
V: TRBV24-1; J: TRBJ2-3; size: NA; CDR3: CATSQPSGSTDTQYF
V: TRBV18; J: TRBJ2-1; size: few; CDR3: CASSSGTSGPYNEQFF
V: TRBV7-8; J: TRBJ1-2; size: NA; CDR3: CASSPDREHGYTF
V: TRBV6-1; J: TRBJ1-5; size: NA; CDR3: CASSPGQIPNQPQHF
V: TRBV6-6; J: TRBJ2-5; size: NA; CDR3: CASSPFGEETQYF
V: TRBV7-2; J: TRBJ1-1; size: many; CDR3: CASTETGWNTEAFF
V: TRBV7-2; J: TRBJ2-7; size: NA; CDR3: CASSSTLPYEQYF
V: TRBV18; J: TRBJ2-5; size: few; CDR3: CASSPTSQETQYF
V: TRBV10-3; J: TRBJ2-2; size: NA; CDR3: CAISESTTGVGGPGSCFF
V: TRBV15; J: TRBJ2-5; size: NA; CDR3: CATGSGVGIQETQYF
V: TRBV5-5; J: TRBJ2-3; size: few; CDR3: CASSSLVRNADTQYF
V: TRBV7-2; J: TRBJ2-7; size: NA; CDR3: CASSLAGTGLYEQYF
V: TRBV9; J: TRBJ2-1; size: few; CDR3: CASSAGQGWLNEQFF
V: TRBV11-1; J: TRBJ2-5; size: NA; CDR3: CASGGGPLETQYF
V: TRBV5-1; J: TRBJ1-2; size: many; CDR3: CASSLEAGLGYTF
V: TRBV6-2/TRBV6-3; J: TRBJ2-5; size: once; CDR3: CASSWRVETQYF